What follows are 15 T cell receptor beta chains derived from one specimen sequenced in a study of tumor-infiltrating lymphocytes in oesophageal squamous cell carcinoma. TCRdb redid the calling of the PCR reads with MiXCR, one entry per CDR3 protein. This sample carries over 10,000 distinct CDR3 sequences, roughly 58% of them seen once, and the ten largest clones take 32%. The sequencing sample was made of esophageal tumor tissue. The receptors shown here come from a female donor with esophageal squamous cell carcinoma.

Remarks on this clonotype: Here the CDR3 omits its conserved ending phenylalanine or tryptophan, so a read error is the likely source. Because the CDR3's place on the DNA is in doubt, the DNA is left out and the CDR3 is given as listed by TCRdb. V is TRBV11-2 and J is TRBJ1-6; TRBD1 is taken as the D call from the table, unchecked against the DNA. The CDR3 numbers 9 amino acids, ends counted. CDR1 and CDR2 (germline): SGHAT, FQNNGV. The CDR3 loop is CASSLDRRQ.

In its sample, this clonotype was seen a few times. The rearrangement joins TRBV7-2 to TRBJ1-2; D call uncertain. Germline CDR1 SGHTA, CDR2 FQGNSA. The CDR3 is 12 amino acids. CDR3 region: CASAESNYGYTF. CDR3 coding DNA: TGTGCTAGCGCGGAGTCGAACTATGGCTACACCTTC.

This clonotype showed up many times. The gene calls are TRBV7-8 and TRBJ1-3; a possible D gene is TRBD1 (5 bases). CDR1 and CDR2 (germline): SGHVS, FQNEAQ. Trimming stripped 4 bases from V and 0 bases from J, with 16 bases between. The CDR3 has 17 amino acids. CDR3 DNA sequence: TGTGCCAGCAGCTCCCGTCCCACACAGGACTCTGGAAACACCATATATTTT. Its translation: CASSSRPTQDSGNTIYF.

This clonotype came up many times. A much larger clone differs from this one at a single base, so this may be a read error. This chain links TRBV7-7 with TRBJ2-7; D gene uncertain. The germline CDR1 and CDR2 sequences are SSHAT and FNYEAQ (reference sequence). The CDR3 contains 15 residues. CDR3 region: CASSLEEATNNEQYF. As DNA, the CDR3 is TGTGCTAGCAGCTTAGAAGAGGCTACCAACAATGAGCAGTACTTC.

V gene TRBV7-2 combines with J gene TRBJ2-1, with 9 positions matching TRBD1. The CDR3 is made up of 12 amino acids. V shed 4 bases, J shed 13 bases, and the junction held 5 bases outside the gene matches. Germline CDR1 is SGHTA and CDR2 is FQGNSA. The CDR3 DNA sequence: TGTGCCAGCAGCTGGGACAGGGAGACCCAGTTCTTC. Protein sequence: CASSWDRETQFF.

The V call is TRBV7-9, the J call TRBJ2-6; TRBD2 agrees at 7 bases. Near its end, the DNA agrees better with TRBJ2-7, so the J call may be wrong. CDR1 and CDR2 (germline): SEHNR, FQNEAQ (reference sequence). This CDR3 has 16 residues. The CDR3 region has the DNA TGTGCCAGCAGCTTAGCGCGGAGCGGGACGTACAATGAGCAGTACTTC. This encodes CASSLARSGTYNEQYF.

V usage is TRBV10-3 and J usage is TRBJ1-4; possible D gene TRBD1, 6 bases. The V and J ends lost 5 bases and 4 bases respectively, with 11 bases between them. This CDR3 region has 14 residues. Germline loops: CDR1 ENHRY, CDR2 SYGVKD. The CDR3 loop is CAISPDSHNEKLFF. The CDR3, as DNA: TGTGCCATCAGTCCGGACAGCCATAATGAAAAACTGTTTTTT.

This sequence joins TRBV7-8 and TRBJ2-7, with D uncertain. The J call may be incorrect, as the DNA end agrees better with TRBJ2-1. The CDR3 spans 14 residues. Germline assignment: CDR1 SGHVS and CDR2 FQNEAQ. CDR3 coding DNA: TGTGCCAGCAGCTTAGCCTCAGAGCGAGGCGGGCAGTTCTTC. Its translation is CASSLASERGGQFF.

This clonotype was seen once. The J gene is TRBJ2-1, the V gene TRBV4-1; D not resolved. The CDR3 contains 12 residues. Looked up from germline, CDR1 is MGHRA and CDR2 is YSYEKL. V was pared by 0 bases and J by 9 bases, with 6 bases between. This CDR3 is CASSQESSEQFF. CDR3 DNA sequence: TGCGCCAGCAGCCAAGAGTCGAGTGAGCAGTTCTTC.

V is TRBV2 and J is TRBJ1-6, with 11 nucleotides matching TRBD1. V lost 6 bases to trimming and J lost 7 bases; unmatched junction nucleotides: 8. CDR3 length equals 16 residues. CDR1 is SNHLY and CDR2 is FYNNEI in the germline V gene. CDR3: CASRSVGTGGNSPLHF. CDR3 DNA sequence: TGTGCCAGCAGGAGCGTTGGGACAGGGGGAAATTCACCCCTCCACTTT.

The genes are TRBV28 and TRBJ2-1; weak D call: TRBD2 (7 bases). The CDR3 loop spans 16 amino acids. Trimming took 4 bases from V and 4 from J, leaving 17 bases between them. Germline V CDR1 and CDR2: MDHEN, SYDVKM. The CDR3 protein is CASSSLSRGGYNEQFF. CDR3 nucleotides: TGTGCCAGCAGTTCTCTATCGAGGGGGGGTTACAATGAGCAGTTCTTC.

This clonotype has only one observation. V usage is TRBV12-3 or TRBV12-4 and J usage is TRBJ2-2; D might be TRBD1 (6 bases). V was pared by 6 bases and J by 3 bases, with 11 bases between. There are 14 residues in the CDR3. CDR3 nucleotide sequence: TGTGCCAGCAGCCGGGACACCTACACCGGGGAGCTGTTTTTT. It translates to CASSRDTYTGELFF.

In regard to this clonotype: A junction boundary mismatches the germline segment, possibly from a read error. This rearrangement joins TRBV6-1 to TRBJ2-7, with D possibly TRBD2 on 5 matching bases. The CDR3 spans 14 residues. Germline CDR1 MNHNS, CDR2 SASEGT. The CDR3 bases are TGTGCCAGCAGCGAAGGCCGCGAGGGCTACGAGCAGTACTTC. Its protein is CASSEGREGYEQYF.

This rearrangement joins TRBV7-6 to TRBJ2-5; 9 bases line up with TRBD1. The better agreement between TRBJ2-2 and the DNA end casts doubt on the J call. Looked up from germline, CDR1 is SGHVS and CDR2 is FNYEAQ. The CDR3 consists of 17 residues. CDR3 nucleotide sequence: TGTGCCAGCAGCTTAGGTGTGACAGGGGGTAACACCGGGGAGCTGTTTTTT. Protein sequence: CASSLGVTGGNTGELFF.

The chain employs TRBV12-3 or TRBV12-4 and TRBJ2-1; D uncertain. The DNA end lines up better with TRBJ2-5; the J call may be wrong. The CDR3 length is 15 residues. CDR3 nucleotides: TGTGCCAGCAGTCCTGGGATACAAAATGGGAAGACCCAGTACTTC. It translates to CASSPGIQNGKTQYF.